This T cell receptor (beta chain) was identified in a study of blood T cell repertoires in COVID-19. Overall study: The United States, Italy and Spain supplied acute and convalescent COVID-19 samples. Sample material is recorded as cDNA or gDNA derived from T cells, B-cell-depleted T cells, or PBMCs.

In the source study's methods: Reference gene primer amplification in the assay estimated nucleated cell counts. TCRdb keeps only in-frame clones here, not all; method: immunoSEQ multiplex PCR. Clonal size and the V and J genes are those of that table, whereas D and trimming came from the DNA. Counted here are about 120,000 clones, roughly nine tenths occurring once; the ten biggest clones make up around 30%. V gave up 4 bases and J gave up 1 base; unmatched junction bases: 12. This CDR3 comprises 19 residues. Germline CDR1 and CDR2: MDHEN and SYDVKM. The chain recombines TRBV28 with TRBJ2-2; 10 nucleotides match TRBD2. This clonotype originated in an older man with active or convalescent COVID-19. Material: peripheral blood. The CDR3 spells CASSSMGQREGRNTGELFF. CDR3 coding DNA: TGTGCCAGCAGTTCCATGGGTCAGCGGGAGGGCCGGAACACCGGGGAGCTGTTTTTT.